These 11 T cell receptor beta chains share one sample of origin, sequenced in a study of OX40 agonist ivuxolimab in advanced cancers. TCRdb keeps only in-frame clones here, not all; method: immunoSEQ multiplex PCR. The sample lists around 75,000 clones; approximately 80% were seen once. Sequencing used CD4+ or CD8+ T cells sorted from blood, obtained in a trial of the OX40 agonist ivuxolimab. The receptor set was obtained from an adult with an advanced solid tumor such as melanoma, head and neck, liver or kidney cancer.

Here the CDR3 reads CASRESGGPYEQYF. The CDR3 region has the DNA TGTGCCAGCAGAGAAAGCGGGGGCCCCTACGAGCAGTACTTC. The chain uses TRBV6-1 and TRBJ2-7; 8 positions match TRBD2. Germline V lookup: CDR1 MNHNS, CDR2 SASEGT. The ends lost 6 bases at V and 2 bases at J; junction bases unmatched: 6. This CDR3 has 14 residues.

This chain joins TRBV5-4 and TRBJ1-2; a possible D gene is TRBD1 (5 bases). This CDR3 contains 14 residues. V was clipped by 2 bases and J by 4 bases, with 12 bases between them. Germline CDR1 is SGHNT and CDR2 is YYREEE (reference sequence). The CDR3 here is CASSFGGEGYGYTF. CDR3 DNA sequence: TGTGCCAGCAGCTTCGGGGGGGAAGGCTATGGCTACACCTTC.

The J gene is TRBJ2-4, the V gene TRBV19; D unresolved. The CDR3 has 16 residues. The germline V gene encodes CDR1 LNHDA and CDR2 SQIVND (reference sequence). V lost 8 bases and J 3 bases, leaving 20 bases between the germline ends. The CDR3 protein is CASQNHDPGDKNIQYF. For the CDR3, the DNA is TGTGCCAGTCAAAACCACGACCCTGGGGACAAAAACATTCAGTACTTC.

This chain uses TRBV5-1 with TRBJ1-4, with TRBD1 matching over 7 bases. This CDR3 region has 17 residues. Germline CDR1 is SGHRS and CDR2 is YFSETQ. V was pared by 0 bases and J by 8 bases, with 13 bases of the junction left unmatched. This CDR3 is CASSLAGRGSREEKLFF. CDR3 DNA sequence: TGCGCCAGCAGCTTGGCGGGCAGGGGGTCCCGGGAGGAAAAACTGTTTTTT.

As for this clone: The same CDR3 is also encoded by other DNA sequences in this sample. V is TRBV7-2 and J is TRBJ1-5; the D is unclear. Deletions cut 3 bases from V and 2 bases from J, with 5 bases between. CDR3 length equals 13 residues. CDR1 is SGHTA, CDR2 FQGNSA, per germline. The CDR3 coding sequence is TGTGCCAGCAGCTTTGGGGGCAATCAGCCCCAGCATTTT. Amino acids: CASSFGGNQPQHF.

This chain uses TRBV30 with TRBJ2-3; D is possibly TRBD2 (5 bases). V dropped 1 base and J dropped 0 bases, with 11 bases sitting between them. The CDR3 sequence is 15 residues long. Germline-derived CDR1 and CDR2 are GTSNPN and SVGIG (reference sequence). The CDR3 reads CAWSAHLASTDTQYF. The CDR3, as DNA: TGTGCCTGGAGTGCCCATCTAGCAAGCACAGATACGCAGTATTTT. Based on the CDR3 plus reference TRBV30 and TRBJ2-3, the full variable domain is SQTIHQWPATLVQPVGSPLSLECTVEGTSNPNLYWYRQAAGRGLQLLFYSVGIGQISSEVPQNLSASRPQDRQFILSSKKLLLSDSGFYLCAWSAHLASTDTQYFGPGTRLTVL.

V and J are TRBV30 and TRBJ2-5, with unresolved D. CDR1 and CDR2 from the germline V gene are GTSNPN and SVGIG (reference sequence). CDR3 size: 10 residues. Trimming left V 7 bases short and J 2 bases short, with 5 bases between. The CDR3 protein is CALHQETQYF. Here the CDR3 DNA reads TGTGCCTTACATCAAGAGACCCAGTACTTC.

J is TRBJ1-1 and V is TRBV14; perhaps TRBD1 as D (6 bases). This CDR3 comprises 12 residues. V gave up 1 base and J gave up 11 bases, with 11 bases separating them. Germline CDR1 and CDR2: SGHDN and FVKESK. The CDR3 nucleotides are TGTGCCAGCAGCCAAGGGGGGCTGGGGGCTTTCTTT. Translating gives CASSQGGLGAFF.

The rearrangement joins TRBV5-1 to TRBJ2-1; no definite D call. V was trimmed by 0 bases and J by 0 bases, leaving 7 bases between them. The CDR3 length is 15 residues. Germline CDR1 reads SGHRS; CDR2 reads YFSETQ. The CDR3 loop is CASSLGINSYNEQFF. The DNA for the CDR3 is TGCGCCAGCAGCTTGGGAATCAACTCCTACAATGAGCAGTTCTTC.

This rearrangement joins TRBV7-9 to TRBJ1-1, with D perhaps matching TRBD1 (6 bases). This CDR3 is 17 amino acids long. Germline V gives CDR1 SEHNR, CDR2 FQNEAQ (reference sequence). The V end was cut by 4 bases, the J end by 6 bases, with 24 bases between. The CDR3 DNA is TGTGCCAGCAGCTCGCCCCTGCACCGGGACACAGGATCTGAAGCTTTCTTT. Protein sequence: CASSSPLHRDTGSEAFF.

This clone was detected only a few times. V usage is TRBV6-5 and J usage is TRBJ1-1; D perhaps matches TRBD1 (6 bases). The V and J ends lost 7 bases and 10 bases respectively, with 19 bases between them. Germline V lookup: CDR1 MNHEY, CDR2 SVGAGI. This CDR3 contains 13 residues. The CDR3 reads CASNLSPQGRAFF. The CDR3 region has the DNA TGTGCCAGCAACCTTTCCCCGCAGGGGAGAGCTTTCTTT.